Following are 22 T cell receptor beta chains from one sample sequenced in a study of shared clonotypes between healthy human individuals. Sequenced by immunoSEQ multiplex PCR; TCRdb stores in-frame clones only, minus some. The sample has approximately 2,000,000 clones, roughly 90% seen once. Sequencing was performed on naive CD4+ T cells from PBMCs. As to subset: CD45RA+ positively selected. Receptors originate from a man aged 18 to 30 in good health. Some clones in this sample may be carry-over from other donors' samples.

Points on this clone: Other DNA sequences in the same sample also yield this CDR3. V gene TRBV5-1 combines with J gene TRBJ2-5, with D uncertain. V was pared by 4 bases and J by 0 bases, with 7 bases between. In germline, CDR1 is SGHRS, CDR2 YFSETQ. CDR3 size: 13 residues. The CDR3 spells CASSRVYQETQYF. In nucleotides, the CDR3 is TGCGCCAGCAGCCGGGTGTACCAAGAGACCCAGTACTTC. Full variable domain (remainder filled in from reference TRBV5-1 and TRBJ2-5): KAGVTQTPRYLIKTRGQQVTLSCSPISGHRSVSWYQQTPGQGLQFLFEYFSETQRNKGNFPGRFSGRQFSNSRSEMNVSTLELGDSALYLCASSRVYQETQYFGPGTRLLVL.

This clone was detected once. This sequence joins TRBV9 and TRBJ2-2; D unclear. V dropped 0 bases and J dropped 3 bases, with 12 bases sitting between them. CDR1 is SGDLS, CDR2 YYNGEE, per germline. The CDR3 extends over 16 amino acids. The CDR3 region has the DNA TGTGCCAGCAGCGTAGCTCTAGTTCCGTACACCGGGGAGCTGTTTTTT. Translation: CASSVALVPYTGELFF.

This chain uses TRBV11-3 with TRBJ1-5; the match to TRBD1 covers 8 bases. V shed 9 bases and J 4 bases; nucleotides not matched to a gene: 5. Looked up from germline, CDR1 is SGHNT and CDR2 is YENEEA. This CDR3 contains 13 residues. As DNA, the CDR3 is TGTGCCAGAGACAGGGGTAGAAATCAGCCCCAGCATTTT. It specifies CARDRGRNQPQHF.

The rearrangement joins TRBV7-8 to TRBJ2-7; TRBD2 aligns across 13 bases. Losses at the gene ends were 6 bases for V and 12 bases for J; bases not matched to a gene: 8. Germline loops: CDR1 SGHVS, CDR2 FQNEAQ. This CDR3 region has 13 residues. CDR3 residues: CASRGLAGDDAYF. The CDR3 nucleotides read TGTGCCAGCAGAGGACTAGCGGGAGATGACGCGTACTTC.

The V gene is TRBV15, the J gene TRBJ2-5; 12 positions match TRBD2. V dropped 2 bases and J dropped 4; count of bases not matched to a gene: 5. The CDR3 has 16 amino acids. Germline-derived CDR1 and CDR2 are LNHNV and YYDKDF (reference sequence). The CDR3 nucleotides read TGTGCCACCAGCAGAACTCTAGCGGGAGGGTCAGAGACCCAGTACTTC. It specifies CATSRTLAGGSETQYF.

This chain's CDR3 is CASSGLANPTDTQYF. The DNA of the CDR3 is TGTGCCAGCAGCGGACTAGCTAATCCGACAGATACGCAGTATTTT. J is TRBJ2-3 and V is TRBV2; 8 nucleotides align to TRBD2. Trimming removed 6 bases from V and 3 bases from J; junction bases left unmatched: 8. Germline V gene sequence: CDR1 SNHLY, CDR2 FYNNEI. CDR3 length: 15 residues.

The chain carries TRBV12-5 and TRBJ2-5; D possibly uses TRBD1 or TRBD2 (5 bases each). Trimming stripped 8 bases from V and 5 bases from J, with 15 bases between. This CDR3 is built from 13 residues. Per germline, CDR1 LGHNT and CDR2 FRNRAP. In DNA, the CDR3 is TGTGCTAGTCTTCAGGCAGGGACGGAGACCCAGTACTTC. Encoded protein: CASLQAGTETQYF.

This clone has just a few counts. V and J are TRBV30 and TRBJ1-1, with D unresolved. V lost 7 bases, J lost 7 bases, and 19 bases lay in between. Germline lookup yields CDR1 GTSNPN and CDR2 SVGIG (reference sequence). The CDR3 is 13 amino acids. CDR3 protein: CAYTTGNWDEAFF. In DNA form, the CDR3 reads TGTGCCTACACGACGGGGAATTGGGATGAAGCTTTCTTT. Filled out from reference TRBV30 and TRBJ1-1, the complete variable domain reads SQTIHQWPATLVQPVGSPLSLECTVEGTSNPNLYWYRQAAGRGLQLLFYSVGIGQISSEVPQNLSASRPQDRQFILSSKKLLLSDSGFYLCAYTTGNWDEAFFGQGTRLTVV.

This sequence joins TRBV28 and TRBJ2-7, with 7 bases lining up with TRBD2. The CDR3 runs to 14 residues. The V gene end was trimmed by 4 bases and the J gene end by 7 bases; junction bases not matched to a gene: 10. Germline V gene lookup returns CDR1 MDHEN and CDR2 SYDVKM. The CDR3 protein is CASSSGTGGGEQYF. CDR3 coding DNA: TGTGCCAGCAGTTCCGGGACTGGCGGGGGTGAGCAGTACTTC.

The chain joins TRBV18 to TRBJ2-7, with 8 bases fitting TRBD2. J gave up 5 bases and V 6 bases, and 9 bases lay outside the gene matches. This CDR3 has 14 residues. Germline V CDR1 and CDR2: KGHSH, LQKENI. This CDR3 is CASSLSGTPNEQYF. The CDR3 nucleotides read TGTGCCAGCTCCCTTAGCGGGACCCCTAACGAGCAGTACTTC.

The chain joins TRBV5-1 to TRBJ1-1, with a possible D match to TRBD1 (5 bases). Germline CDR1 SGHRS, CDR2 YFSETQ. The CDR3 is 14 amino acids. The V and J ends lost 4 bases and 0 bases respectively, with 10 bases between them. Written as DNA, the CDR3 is TGCGCCAGCAGCGCCCTGACAGTGAACACTGAAGCTTTCTTT. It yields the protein CASSALTVNTEAFF.

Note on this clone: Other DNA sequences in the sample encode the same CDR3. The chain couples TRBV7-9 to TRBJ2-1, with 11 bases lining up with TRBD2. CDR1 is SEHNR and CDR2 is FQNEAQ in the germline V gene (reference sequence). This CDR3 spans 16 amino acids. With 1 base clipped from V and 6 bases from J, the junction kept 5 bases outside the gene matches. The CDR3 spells CASSLGGLAGLNEQFF. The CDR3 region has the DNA TGTGCCAGCAGCTTAGGAGGACTAGCGGGTCTCAATGAGCAGTTCTTC. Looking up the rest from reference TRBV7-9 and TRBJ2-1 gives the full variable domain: DTGVSQNPRHKITKRGQNVTFRCDPISEHNRLYWYRQTLGQGPEFLTYFQNEAQLEKSRLLSDRFSAERPKGSFSTLEIQRTEQGDSAMYLCASSLGGLAGLNEQFFGPGTRLTVL.

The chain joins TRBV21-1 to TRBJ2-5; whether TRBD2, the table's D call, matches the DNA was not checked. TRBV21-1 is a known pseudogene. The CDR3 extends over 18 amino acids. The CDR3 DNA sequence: TGTGCCAGCAGCAAAGAGAAGGGGCGGGACGGACCCCCAGAGACCCAGTACTTC. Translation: CASSKEKGRDGPPETQYF.

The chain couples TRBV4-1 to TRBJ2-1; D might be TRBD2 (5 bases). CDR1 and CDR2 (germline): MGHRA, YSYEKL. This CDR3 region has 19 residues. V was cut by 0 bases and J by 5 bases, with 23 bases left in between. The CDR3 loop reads CASSQDLYGGSFSHNEQFF. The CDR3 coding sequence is TGCGCCAGCAGCCAAGATCTTTATGGCGGGTCCTTCAGCCACAATGAGCAGTTCTTC.

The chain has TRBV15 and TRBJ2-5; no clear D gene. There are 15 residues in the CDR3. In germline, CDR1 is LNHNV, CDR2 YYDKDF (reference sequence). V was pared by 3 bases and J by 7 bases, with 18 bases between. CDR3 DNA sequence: TGTGCCACCAGCAGTGCGACGGGTGAAGGTGGGACCCAGTACTTC. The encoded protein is CATSSATGEGGTQYF. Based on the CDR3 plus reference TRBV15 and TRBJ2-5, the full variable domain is DAMVIQNPRYQVTQFGKPVTLSCSQTLNHNVMYWYQQKSSQAPKLLFHYYDKDFNNEADTPDNFQSRRPNTSFCFLDIRSPGLGDTAMYLCATSSATGEGGTQYFGPGTRLLVL.

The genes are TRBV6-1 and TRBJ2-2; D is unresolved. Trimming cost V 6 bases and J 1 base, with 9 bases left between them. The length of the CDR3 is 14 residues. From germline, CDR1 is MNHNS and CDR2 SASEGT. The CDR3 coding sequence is TGTGCCAGCAGCCTTACTCGGAACACCGGGGAGCTGTTTTTT. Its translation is CASSLTRNTGELFF.

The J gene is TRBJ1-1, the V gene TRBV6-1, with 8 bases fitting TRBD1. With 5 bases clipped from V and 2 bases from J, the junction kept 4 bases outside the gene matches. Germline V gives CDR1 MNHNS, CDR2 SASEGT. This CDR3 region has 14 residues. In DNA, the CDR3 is TGTGCCAGCAGTCCTCCAGGGGGCAACACTGAAGCTTTCTTT. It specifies CASSPPGGNTEAFF.

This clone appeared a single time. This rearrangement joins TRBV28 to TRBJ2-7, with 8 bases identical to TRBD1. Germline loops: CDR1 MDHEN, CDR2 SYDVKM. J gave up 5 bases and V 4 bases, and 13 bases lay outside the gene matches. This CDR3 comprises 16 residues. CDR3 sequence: CASSSPLQGASHEQYF. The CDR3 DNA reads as TGTGCCAGCAGTTCCCCCCTCCAGGGGGCAAGTCACGAGCAGTACTTC.

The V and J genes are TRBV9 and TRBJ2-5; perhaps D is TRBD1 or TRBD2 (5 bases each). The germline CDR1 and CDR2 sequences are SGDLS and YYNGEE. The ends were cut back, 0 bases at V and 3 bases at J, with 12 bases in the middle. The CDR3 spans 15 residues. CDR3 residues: CASSVVGEREETQYF. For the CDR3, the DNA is TGTGCCAGCAGCGTAGTGGGGGAGCGTGAAGAGACCCAGTACTTC.

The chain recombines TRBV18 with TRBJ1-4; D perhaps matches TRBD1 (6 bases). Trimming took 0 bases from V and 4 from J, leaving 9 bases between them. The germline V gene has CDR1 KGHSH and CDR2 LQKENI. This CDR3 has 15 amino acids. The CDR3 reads CASSPPDRFNEKLFF. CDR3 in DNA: TGTGCCAGCTCACCACCTGACAGGTTTAATGAAAAACTGTTTTTT. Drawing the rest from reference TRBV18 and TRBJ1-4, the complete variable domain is NAGVMQNPRHLVRRRGQEARLRCSPMKGHSHVYWYRQLPEEGLKFMVYLQKENIIDESGMPKERFSAEFPKEGPSILRIQQVVRGDSAAYFCASSPPDRFNEKLFFGSGTQLSVL.

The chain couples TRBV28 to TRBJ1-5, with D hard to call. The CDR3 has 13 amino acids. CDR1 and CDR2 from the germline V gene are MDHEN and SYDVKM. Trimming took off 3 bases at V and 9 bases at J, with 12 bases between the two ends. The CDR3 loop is CASSFRDPRPQHF. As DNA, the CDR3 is TGTGCCAGCAGTTTTAGAGACCCTAGGCCCCAGCATTTT.

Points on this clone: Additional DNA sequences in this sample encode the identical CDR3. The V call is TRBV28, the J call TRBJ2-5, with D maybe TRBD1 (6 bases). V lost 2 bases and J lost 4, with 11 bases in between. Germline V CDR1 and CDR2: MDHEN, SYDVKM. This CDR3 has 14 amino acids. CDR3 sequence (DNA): TGTGCCAGCAGTTTACCAGGGGCGCGAGAGACCCAGTACTTC. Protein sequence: CASSLPGARETQYF.